The 10 T cell receptor beta chains presented below share a single source sample, sequenced in a study of control samples from healthy donors and cancer patients. The method was immunoSEQ multiplex PCR; TCRdb's version includes in-frame clones alone and lacks a portion of them. Here the sample spans 95,000 to 130,000 clones, roughly nine tenths being singletons. What was sequenced was PBMCs. These receptor sequences come from a woman aged 45-65 years with colorectal cancer.

This rearrangement joins TRBV5-1 to TRBJ2-7, with D hard to call. V gave up 4 bases and J gave up 7 bases, with 12 bases separating them. Germline CDR1 reads SGHRS; CDR2 reads YFSETQ. CDR3 size: 12 residues. The CDR3 DNA is TGCGCCAGCAGCCCCTCCTCCAATGAGCAGTACTTC. It is translated as CASSPSSNEQYF.

This chain connects TRBV7-9 to TRBJ2-5; 11 nucleotides agree with TRBD2. The CDR3 loop spans 17 amino acids. The junction had 13 bases not matched to a gene; V was cut back by 2 bases and J by 8 bases. Germline V gene lookup returns CDR1 SEHNR and CDR2 FQNEAQ (reference sequence). The CDR3 nucleotides read TGTGCCAGCAGCTTATATGGGACTAGCGGCGCCCACCTAACCCAGTACTTC. This encodes CASSLYGTSGAHLTQYF.

The chain couples TRBV3-1 (or the pseudogene TRBV3-2) to TRBJ1-4, with a possible D match to TRBD1 (5 bases). V was trimmed by 3 bases and J by 6 bases, leaving 17 bases between them. The CDR3 contains 16 residues. Germline lookup yields CDR1 LGHDT and CDR2 YNNKEL (reference sequence). The CDR3 nucleotides read TGTGCCAGCAGCCATTTCCCGGGCCCGGGGGATGAAAAACTGTTTTTT. Amino acid sequence: CASSHFPGPGDEKLFF.

The V call is TRBV7-9, the J call TRBJ2-7; D may be TRBD2 (5 bases). V lost 5 bases and J lost 5, with 7 bases in between. The CDR3 is made up of 11 amino acids. Germline V gives CDR1 SEHNR, CDR2 FQNEAQ (reference sequence). The CDR3 DNA sequence: TGTGCCAGCAGCCCCGGGGACGAGCAGTACTTC. This codes for CASSPGDEQYF.

The chain recombines TRBV24-1 with TRBJ2-5, with 12 positions matching TRBD1. J lost 4 bases, V lost 3 bases, and 5 bases had no gene match. The CDR3 runs to 16 residues. CDR1 is KGHDR and CDR2 is SFDVKD in the germline V gene. CDR3: CATSDPGQGARETQYF. CDR3 coding DNA: TGTGCCACCAGTGATCCGGGACAGGGGGCACGAGAGACCCAGTACTTC.

The V and J genes are TRBV28 and TRBJ2-2; no firm D call. Deletions cut 8 bases from V and 1 base from J, with 8 bases between. Looked up from germline, CDR1 is MDHEN and CDR2 is SYDVKM. The CDR3 totals 13 residues. DNA of the CDR3: TGTGCCAGCGAAGCTCGGAACACCGGGGAGCTGTTTTTT. It yields the protein CASEARNTGELFF. The variable domain in full, with the rest retrieved from reference TRBV28 and TRBJ2-2, is DVKVTQSSRYLVKRTGEKVFLECVQDMDHENMFWYRQDPGLGLRLIYFSYDVKMKEKGDIPEGYSVSREKKERFSLILESASTNQTSMYLCASEARNTGELFFGEGSRLTVL.

The chain recombines TRBV7-3 with TRBJ1-5; D is unresolved. Germline loops: CDR1 SGHTA, CDR2 FQGTGA. V shed 0 bases and J shed 4 bases, with 4 bases lying between them. The CDR3 loop spans 13 amino acids. CDR3 in amino acids: CASSLTENQPQHF. The DNA for the CDR3 is TGTGCCAGCAGCTTAACAGAGAATCAGCCCCAGCATTTT.

V gene TRBV27 combines with J gene TRBJ1-1; D is perhaps TRBD1 (6 bases). The CDR3 is 14 residues long. Germline-derived CDR1 and CDR2 are MNHEY and SMNVEV (reference sequence). Trimming shortened V by 5 bases and J by 1 base, and 11 bases separated the two germline ends. Written as DNA, the CDR3 is TGTGCCAGCAGTCATCGACAGGCGAACACTGAAGCTTTCTTT. Translating it yields CASSHRQANTEAFF.

This rearrangement joins TRBV10-3 to TRBJ2-1, with D possibly being TRBD2 (5 bases). The CDR3 has 13 amino acids. V dropped 0 bases and J dropped 7 bases, with 7 bases sitting between them. The germline gives CDR1 ENHRY, CDR2 SYGVKD. The CDR3 nucleotides are TGTGCCATCAGTGAGTCAACGGGGAATGAGCAGTTCTTC. This translates into CAISESTGNEQFF.

This rearrangement joins TRBV5-5 to TRBJ1-4; no firm D call. This CDR3 region has 16 residues. V dropped 0 bases and J dropped 7 bases, with 16 bases sitting between them. Germline V gives CDR1 SGHKS, CDR2 YYEKEE (reference sequence). The CDR3 coding sequence is TGTGCCAGCAGCTTGGCCGTAGACCTCGGGGTTGAAAAACTGTTTTTT. This codes for CASSLAVDLGVEKLFF.